The entry below describes one TCR beta chain. As yet, its antigen is unknown. Only in-frame clones appear in the TCRdb table, and some are missing; sequencing was by immunoSEQ multiplex PCR. This table holds 140,000 to 150,000 clones, approximately 90% found once. This sample stems from a study of T cell responses to AZD1222 COVID-19 vaccine. Germline V CDR1 and CDR2: SGHRS, YFSETQ. CDR3 size: 18 residues. V gave up 0 bases and J gave up 0 bases, with 17 bases separating them. Study-level points and caveats: Receipt of two AZD1222 doses was followed by a rise in Spike-specific TCR breadth and depth.

V usage is TRBV5-1 and J usage is TRBJ2-3, with a tentative D call TRBD2 (6 bases). This receptor was obtained from an adult who received the AZD1222 COVID-19 vaccine. The source material was peripheral blood, sampled 28 days after the second AZD1222 dose. The DNA of the CDR3 is TGCGCCAGCAGCTTGGTGGTAGCGGCCCAGCTTAGCACAGATACGCAGTATTTT. It specifies CASSLVVAAQLSTDTQYF.